This T cell receptor (beta chain) was profiled in a study of radiotherapy plus CTLA-4 blockade in lung cancer. Study information: Objective responses occurred in about a sixth of patients; around 30% had disease control. Study-level findings and limits: There was expansion of tumor-derived TCR clones in blood after radiotherapy plus ipilimumab. Among reported predictors of response, early blood T cell clone dynamics with interferon-beta performed best.

The study gave focal radiation plus ipilimumab CTLA-4 blockade to patients with chemo-refractory metastatic non-small-cell lung cancer. The data were produced by immunoSEQ multiplex PCR, yet TCRdb's version contains in-frame clones alone and is incomplete. The data contain 80,000 to 100,000 clones, almost 90% of them singletons. The CDR3 sequence is 15 residues long. Germline CDR1 and CDR2: MGHRA and YSYEKL. V was pared by 4 bases and J by 5 bases, with 11 bases of the junction left unmatched. A word on this clone: Its cognate antigen is unknown.

The chain couples TRBV4-1 to TRBJ2-7; 7 positions agree with TRBD2. Source: peripheral blood, taken from a patient treated with radiotherapy plus ipilimumab. The TCR was taken from a human donor with non-small cell lung cancer that progressed on radiotherapy plus ipilimumab. The CDR3 sequence: CASSPRLAGRDEQYF. Written as DNA, the CDR3 is TGCGCCAGCAGCCCTAGACTAGCTGGCCGGGACGAGCAGTACTTC.